The 5 T cell receptor beta chains listed next were all sequenced from one sample in a study of a mutant IDH1 vaccine in newly diagnosed glioma. Clones were sequenced by immunoSEQ multiplex PCR, and TCRdb holds only the in-frame ones, with some missing. The data contain tens of thousands of clones, about four fifths of them singletons. Sample time point: week 23, last vaccination. Each vaccine dose was 300 ug of mutant IDH1 20-mer peptide, with topical imiquimod. No antigen has been assigned to these receptors. This material consisted of PBMCs, taken from a glioma patient whose treatment included an IDH1 peptide vaccine. These receptors all stem from a middle-aged woman with glioma. Some clones in this sample may be carry-over from other donors' samples.

This clone was seen once. The chain uses TRBV5-4 and TRBJ2-5, with D possibly being TRBD1 (6 bases). CDR3 length: 15 amino acids. Trimming took 1 base from V and 2 from J, leaving 12 bases between them. The germline V gene has CDR1 SGHNT and CDR2 YYREEE (reference sequence). CDR3 sequence (DNA): TGTGCCAGCAGCTTGCTGGACAGCCTGCAAGAGACCCAGTACTTC. Translating it yields CASSLLDSLQETQYF.

This chain joins TRBV5-8 and TRBJ2-7; D is possibly TRBD1 or TRBD2 (5 bases each). Germline V lookup: CDR1 SGHTS, CDR2 YDEGEE. V was shortened by 4 bases and J by 2 bases, with 10 bases between the two germline ends. The CDR3 is 13 residues long. CDR3 sequence (DNA): TGTGCCAGCAGCCAGGGACCTCCCTACGAGCAGTACTTC. This translates into CASSQGPPYEQYF.

The genes are TRBV29-1 and TRBJ1-1; 8 bases map to TRBD1. The germline CDR1 and CDR2 sequences are SQVTM and ANQGSEA. V lost 6 bases and J lost 2; bases outside the gene matches: 2. This CDR3 has 12 amino acids. The CDR3 coding sequence is TGCAGCGTGGGACAGGCCAACACTGAAGCTTTCTTT. Amino acid sequence: CSVGQANTEAFF.

The V gene is TRBV27, the J gene TRBJ1-1; 7 bases line up with TRBD1. V lost 10 bases and J lost 4; bases outside the gene matches: 3. This CDR3 is built from 11 residues. Per the germline V gene, CDR1 is MNHEY and CDR2 is SMNVEV (reference sequence). The CDR3 sequence is CATRGGTEAFF. In nucleotides, the CDR3 is TGTGCCACCAGGGGGGGCACTGAAGCTTTCTTT.

The chain links TRBV19 to TRBJ2-6, with unresolved D. This CDR3 region has 15 residues. The germline V gene encodes CDR1 LNHDA and CDR2 SQIVND (reference sequence). V lost 7 bases, J lost 0 bases, and 10 bases lay in between. As DNA, the CDR3 is TGTGCCAGTAAACCCCCTGACTCTGGGGCCAACGTCCTGACTTTC. Translating gives CASKPPDSGANVLTF. The full variable domain, with the rest looked up from reference TRBV19 and TRBJ2-6, is DGGITQSPKYLFRKEGQNVTLSCEQNLNHDAMYWYRQDPGQGLRLIYYSQIVNDFQKGDIAEGYSVSREKKESFPLTVTSAQKNPTAFYLCASKPPDSGANVLTFGAGSRLTVL.